Included here is one T cell receptor delta chain sequence, with context. TCRdb re-called clones from the reads using CATT. Of a few thousand delta-chain clones in the sample, about 1.9% were seen once. This entry belongs to a study of gamma-delta chains in newborns, infants, children. J was trimmed by 0 bases and V by 0 bases; bases with no gene match: 9. Germline V lookup: CDR1 GEAIGNYY, CDR2 EKD. This CDR3 is built from 21 residues. Sequencing input: blood. This TCR was recovered from a child who was a newborn, infant or young child, either healthy, febrile or measles-vaccinated (not recorded which). V gene TRDV2 combines with J gene TRDJ3; 11 positions agree with TRDD3. CDR3 amino acids: CACDTVDLTGGYSWDTRQMFF. The CDR3 region has the DNA TGTGCCTGTGACACCGTTGATCTTACTGGGGGATACTCCTGGGACACCCGACAGATGTTTTTC.